These T cell receptor beta chains were read from a single sample in a study of CD4 T cells in relation to SARS-CoV-2 and coronaviruses. The antigens these receptors bind are not known. TCRdb keeps only in-frame clones here, not all; method: immunoSEQ multiplex PCR. Among approximately 21,000 clones listed, roughly 78% were seen once. The material sequenced was CD4+ T cells from PBMCs, cultured in vitro. These receptors all stem from a human donor in good health. Each CDR3 is given with its conserved first and last residue. The D gene is left open where the match is weak. Size is stated for part of the rows, as once, few or many counts, or as a class when the clone is expanded.

D gene	V gene	clone size	J gene	CDR3 protein	CDR3 DNA
TRBD2	TRBV7-9	-	TRBJ2-1	CASSPWGLAGGNEQFF	TGTGCCAGCAGCCCGTGGGGACTAGCGGGAGGGAATGAGCAGTTCTTC
-	TRBV6-2/TRBV6-3	-	TRBJ2-1	CASSTSRHNEQFF	TGTGCCAGCAGCACCTCCCGCCATAATGAGCAGTTCTTC
-	TRBV6-6	medium-sized	TRBJ1-2	CASSYQVVNYGYTF	TGTGCCAGCAGTTACCAAGTCGTTAACTATGGCTACACCTTC
-	TRBV25-1	-	TRBJ2-6	CASSEQGPGANVLTF	TGTGCCAGCAGTGAACAGGGTCCTGGGGCCAACGTCCTGACTTTC
TRBD1	TRBV20-1	-	TRBJ1-6	CSASGGGGQGSPLHF	TGCAGTGCTAGTGGGGGAGGGGGACAGGGTTCACCCCTCCACTTT
-	TRBV2	-	TRBJ2-1	CASSDVYSEFF	TGTGCCAGCAGTGATGTCTACTCTGAGTTCTTC
-	TRBV3-1/TRBV3-2	-	TRBJ2-4	CASSQGSKNIQYF	TGTGCCAGCAGCCAAGGATCCAAAAACATTCAGTACTTC
TRBD1	TRBV3-1/TRBV3-2	-	TRBJ1-6	CASSQAGGSSPLHF	TGTGCCAGCAGCCAAGCAGGGGGTAGTTCACCCCTCCACTTT
TRBD2	TRBV7-7	-	TRBJ2-2	CASSLGGSGTGELFF	TGTGCCAGCAGCCTGGGGGGGTCCGGCACCGGGGAGCTGTTTTTT
TRBD2	TRBV24-1	-	TRBJ2-3	CATSEAGLAGADTQYF	TGTGCCACCAGTGAAGCGGGACTAGCAGGGGCAGATACGCAGTATTTT
TRBD1	TRBV28	-	TRBJ2-2	CASSEGTVTGELFF	TGTGCCAGCAGTGAGGGGACAGTGACCGGGGAGCTGTTTTTT
-	TRBV6-1	once	TRBJ2-3	CASSERGDTDTQYF	TGTGCCAGCAGTGAGCGGGGAGACACAGATACGCAGTATTTT
TRBD2	TRBV27	few	TRBJ2-3	CASSLTSGSSDTQYF	TGTGCCAGCAGTTTGACTAGCGGGAGTTCAGATACGCAGTATTTT
-	TRBV7-8	-	TRBJ1-4	CASSLDPRSEKLFF	TGTGCCAGCAGCTTAGACCCCCGATCGGAAAAACTGTTTTTT
-	TRBV5-1	-	TRBJ2-5	CASSSRETQYF	TGCGCCAGCAGCTCCCGGGAGACCCAGTACTTC
-	TRBV5-1	-	TRBJ2-3	CASSLEGRRTDTQYF	TGCGCCAGCAGCTTGGAGGGCAGGCGGACAGATACGCAGTATTTT
-	TRBV6-1	few	TRBJ1-1	CASRTLDTEAFF	TGTGCCAGCAGGACCCTGGACACTGAAGCTTTCTTT
-	TRBV11-2	-	TRBJ2-7	CASSLDVVARTVAYEQYF	TGTGCCAGCAGCTTAGATGTCGTAGCTAGGACAGTAGCCTACGAGCAGTACTTC